This T cell receptor (beta chain) was recovered during a study of blood T cell repertoires in COVID-19. In the original analysis: Reference gene primer amplification gave nucleated cell count estimates. TCRdb keeps only in-frame clones here, not all; method: immunoSEQ multiplex PCR. V and J calls plus clone size are reproduced from that table; the DNA served to infer D and trimming. Altogether hundreds of thousands of clones are present, about 88% being singletons, with the ten largest covering approximately 9.4%. Individuals drawn from about 26 US areas were roughly 18 to 95 years old. Cohort assignment relied on participant-reported clinical history. Donors in Cohort 3 counted as recovered after two negative PCRs, clearance, or symptom resolution. The TCR comes from a woman aged 40 to 50 who had recovered from COVID-19. The source material was PBMCs or T cells enriched from blood (not recorded which).

DNA for the CDR3: TGTGCCTGGAGTGTAAGGCCCCTACCCCTAGCGGAACCCACAGATACGCAGTATTTT. Translating it yields CAWSVRPLPLAEPTDTQYF. V usage is TRBV30 and J usage is TRBJ2-3; 7 nucleotides match TRBD2. The germline gives CDR1 GTSNPN, CDR2 SVGIG (reference sequence). CDR3 length: 19 residues. J was trimmed by 2 bases and V by 0 bases; bases with no gene match: 17. The full variable domain, its missing parts supplied by reference TRBV30 and TRBJ2-3, is SQTIHQWPATLVQPVGSPLSLECTVEGTSNPNLYWYRQAAGRGLQLLFYSVGIGQISSEVPQNLSASRPQDRQFILSSKKLLLSDSGFYLCAWSVRPLPLAEPTDTQYFGPGTRLTVL.